The following is a T cell receptor beta chain sequence with its context. The clone's antigen remains unknown. No base-level quality is on record; no much larger clone is a single base apart. The CDR3 measures 13 amino acids from cysteine to phenylalanine. CDR3 DNA is the only sequence kept; it has 39 bases, read in frame from the first base. V is reduced by 3 bases and J by 7 bases, leaving a spacing of 10 bases between them. Per the germline V gene (reference sequence), SEHNR is the CDR1 and FQNEAQ is the CDR2. Library preparation used the immunoSEQ multiplex PCR assay. Entries here come from immuneACCESS through TCRdb and include only in-frame sequences with V and J called. Some clones fail to appear in such tables; in the studies checked, an unresolved V gene covers under half of the shortfall, and the cause of the remainder is unknown. The sample table holds 160,000 or so clones, of which over 85% were seen once. 8.5% of the sample rests with the top ten.

This specimen comes from a study of control samples from healthy donors and cancer patients (dated by TCRdb to the early 2020s). This TCR came from a woman in her forties in good health. The specimen was blood. Recombination linked TRBV7-9 to TRBJ2-1; the D gene is possibly TRBD1 or TRBD2, each agreeing over 5 bases. The DNA is as follows: TGTGCCAGCAGCTTGGGACGTCGGAATGAGCAGTTCTTC. It translates to CASSLGRRNEQFF.